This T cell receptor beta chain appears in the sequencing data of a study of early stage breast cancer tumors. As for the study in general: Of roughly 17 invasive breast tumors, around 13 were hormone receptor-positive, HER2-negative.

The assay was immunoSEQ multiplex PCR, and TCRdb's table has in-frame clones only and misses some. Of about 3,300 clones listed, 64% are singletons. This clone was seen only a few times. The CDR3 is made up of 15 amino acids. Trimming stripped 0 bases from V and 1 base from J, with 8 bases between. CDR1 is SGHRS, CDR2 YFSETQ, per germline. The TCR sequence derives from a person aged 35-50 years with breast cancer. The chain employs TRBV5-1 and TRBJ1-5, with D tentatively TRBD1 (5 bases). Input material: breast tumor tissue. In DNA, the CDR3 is TGCGCCAGCAGCTTGGCTCCAGGGAGCAATCAGCCCCAGCATTTT. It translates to CASSLAPGSNQPQHF.